This T cell receptor beta chain is from a study of shared clonotypes between healthy human individuals. Study-wide results and caveats: Sharing across several donors was seen in 4% to 6.5% of naive CD4 clonotypes. An effect of sequencing depth on clonotype sharing among donors was expected.

Trimming removed 3 bases from V and 3 bases from J, with 8 bases in between. Looked up from germline, CDR1 is MNHEY and CDR2 is SMNVEV (reference sequence). CDR3 length equals 13 residues. Regarding this clone: Its antigen remains unidentified.

Under the authors' procedure: Junction-only sequences without quality scores came from ImmunoSEQ, so filtering differed. Clones were read by immunoSEQ multiplex PCR, and TCRdb kept only the in-frame ones, dropping some. For V, J and clone size, that table is used; D and trimming come from the DNA. The table lists approximately 600,000 clones, roughly 95% of them singletons. Terminally differentiated effector memory CD45RA+ cells were left out of the naive CD8 fraction, which was CD45RO-negative and positively selected for CCR7. The healthy adult donors were HIV-negative and reported no recent acute infections or vaccinations.

This TCR came from a woman in her twenties or thirties in good health. Sequenced: naive CD8+ T cells sorted from blood. The rearrangement uses TRBV27 and TRBJ1-2; unclear D gene. CDR3: CASSFGPDYGYTF. CDR3 DNA sequence: TGTGCCAGCAGTTTTGGACCGGACTATGGCTACACCTTC.